This passage covers 28 T cell receptor beta chains from one sample sequenced in a study of early T cells in non-severe SARS-CoV-2 infection. TCRdb fed the 5' RACE reads into MiXCR, producing one record per CDR3 protein. Of roughly 80,000 distinct CDR3 sequences detected, around 15% appear once; the ten largest clones hold 3% to 3.5%. The sample comprised whole blood. The receptors stem from an adult who was a healthcare worker with PCR-confirmed SARS-CoV-2 infection or an uninfected control (not recorded which).

This clonotype has a handful of counts. The genes are TRBV12-3 or TRBV12-4 and TRBJ1-2, with D uncertain. The CDR3 loop spans 12 amino acids. The V gene lost 5 bases and the J gene lost 8 bases, with 12 bases spanning the gap. CDR3 sequence (DNA): TGTGCCAGCAGTGCCCATAGTTTCGGCTACACCTTC. This translates into CASSAHSFGYTF.

In its sample, this clonotype was seen many times. The chain joins TRBV12-3 or TRBV12-4 to TRBJ2-5; TRBD2 matches at 8 bases. The CDR3 is 14 amino acids. V trimming: 2 bases; J trimming: 2 bases; junction bases outside the gene matches: 1. CDR3 amino acids: CASSLRGGQETQYF. In DNA form, the CDR3 reads TGTGCCAGCAGTTTACGGGGGGGGCAAGAGACCCAGTACTTC.

V gene TRBV11-2 combines with J gene TRBJ2-5; perhaps D is TRBD1 or TRBD2 (5 bases each). The germline V gene encodes CDR1 SGHAT and CDR2 FQNNGV. Trimming took 1 base from V and 2 from J, leaving 11 bases between them. The CDR3 loop spans 15 amino acids. CDR3 sequence: CASSLGGTPQETQYF. The CDR3 nucleotides are TGTGCCAGCAGCTTAGGTGGGACCCCGCAAGAGACCCAGTACTTC.

Ten or more counts support this clonotype. This sequence joins TRBV3-1 and TRBJ2-5; D gene unclear. CDR1 is LGHDT, CDR2 YNNKEL, per germline (reference sequence). V shed 0 bases and J shed 5 bases, with 13 bases lying between them. CDR3 size: 15 residues. The CDR3 nucleotides read TGTGCCAGCAGCCAAGATTTCGGGCCCCGGGAGACCCAGTACTTC. Protein product: CASSQDFGPRETQYF.

The chain couples TRBV29-1 to TRBJ2-1; weak D call: TRBD2 (6 bases). The CDR3 covers 13 residues. The germline CDR1 and CDR2 sequences are SQVTM and ANQGSEA. V lost 2 bases to trimming and J lost 1 base, with 6 bases between them. The CDR3: CSVESGSYNEQFF. Written as DNA, the CDR3 is TGCAGCGTTGAAAGCGGGTCCTACAATGAGCAGTTCTTC.

The table lists this clonotype with many counts. Mismatch with germline at one junction end may stem from a read error. The chain combines TRBV7-2 with TRBJ2-1; 12 nucleotides align to TRBD2. The germline V gene encodes CDR1 SGHTA and CDR2 FQGNSA. This CDR3 is built from 15 residues. The CDR3 nucleotides read TGTGCCAGCAGCCTAGCGGGAGGGTCTAACAATGAGCAGTTCTTC. Its translation is CASSLAGGSNNEQFF.

This clonotype was observed at least ten times. The J gene is TRBJ2-3, the V gene TRBV27, with D unresolved. The germline gives CDR1 MNHEY, CDR2 SMNVEV (reference sequence). The V end was cut by 0 bases, the J end by 1 base, with 17 bases between. The length of the CDR3 is 18 residues. The CDR3 DNA is TGTGCCAGCAGTTTATCGACCCCCAGCGCTTGGGGCACAGATACGCAGTATTTT. This codes for CASSLSTPSAWGTDTQYF.

This chain joins TRBV29-1 and TRBJ1-1, with D unresolved. Trimming pared 4 bases from V and 5 bases from J, leaving 20 bases between. The CDR3 sequence is 15 residues long. CDR1 is SQVTM, CDR2 ANQGSEA, per germline. The CDR3 loop is CSVVLMARLGTEAFF. DNA for the CDR3: TGCAGCGTTGTATTAATGGCCAGGCTGGGGACTGAAGCTTTCTTT.

This clonotype has ten or more counts. The chain couples TRBV5-1 to TRBJ1-2, with D possibly being TRBD1 (5 bases). V lost 2 bases, J lost 3 bases, and 11 bases lay in between. Germline values: CDR1 SGHRS, CDR2 YFSETQ. This CDR3 comprises 14 residues. The CDR3 is CASSFQGEDYGYTF. CDR3 DNA: TGCGCCAGCAGCTTTCAGGGAGAGGACTATGGCTACACCTTC.

In this sample, this clonotype turned up a few times. The rearrangement uses TRBV29-1 and TRBJ1-1; D possibly corresponds to TRBD1 (5 bases). Germline V gene sequence: CDR1 SQVTM, CDR2 ANQGSEA. V was cut by 4 bases and J by 0 bases, with 15 bases left in between. This CDR3 spans 15 amino acids. The CDR3 DNA reads TGCAGCGTTGCCCGGCAGGGCCCTATGAACACTGAAGCTTTCTTT. The encoded protein is CSVARQGPMNTEAFF.

This chain connects TRBV2 to TRBJ2-4; 7 nucleotides align to TRBD2. The trim removed 0 bases at V and 13 bases at J, leaving 6 bases unmatched. The CDR3 extends over 13 amino acids. Germline V lookup: CDR1 SNHLY, CDR2 FYNNEI. CDR3 coding DNA: TGTGCCAGCAGTGAAGCGCTCTGGGGACTACAGTACTTC. This translates into CASSEALWGLQYF.

This clonotype was recorded only once. This chain connects TRBV5-1 to TRBJ2-5, with D uncertain. This CDR3 is 15 amino acids long. Germline CDR1 and CDR2: SGHRS and YFSETQ. V lost 4 bases, J lost 0 bases, and 13 bases lay in between. The CDR3 coding sequence is TGCGCCAGCAGCGTCATGCCAAAGTACCAAGAGACCCAGTACTTC. This gives the protein CASSVMPKYQETQYF.

Ten or more counts support this clonotype. The chain combines TRBV19 with TRBJ1-4; 7 nucleotides agree with TRBD1. In germline, CDR1 is LNHDA, CDR2 SQIVND (reference sequence). V was pared by 4 bases and J by 7 bases, with 9 bases of the junction left unmatched. The CDR3 covers 15 residues. The CDR3 DNA is TGTGCCAGTAGTAGACAACAGGGGCGAGGTGAAAAACTGTTTTTT. Its translation: CASSRQQGRGEKLFF. Full variable domain (remainder filled in from reference TRBV19 and TRBJ1-4): DGGITQSPKYLFRKEGQNVTLSCEQNLNHDAMYWYRQDPGQGLRLIYYSQIVNDFQKGDIAEGYSVSREKKESFPLTVTSAQKNPTAFYLCASSRQQGRGEKLFFGSGTQLSVL.

This sequence joins TRBV7-3 and TRBJ2-5, with D perhaps assigned TRBD1 or TRBD2 (5 bases each). The CDR3 extends over 15 amino acids. CDR1 SGHTA and CDR2 FQGTGA come from the germline V gene. Trimming took 1 base from V and 2 from J, leaving 11 bases between them. The DNA for the CDR3 is TGTGCCAGCAGCTTAAATGGGGGAAGACAAGAGACCCAGTACTTC. It yields the protein CASSLNGGRQETQYF. Complete variable domain (other parts from reference TRBV7-3 and TRBJ2-5): GAGVSQTPSNKVTEKGKYVELRCDPISGHTALYWYRQSLGQGPEFLIYFQGTGAADDSGLPNDRFFAVRPEGSVSTLKIQRTERGDSAVYLCASSLNGGRQETQYFGPGTRLLVL.

There are a few counts of this clonotype. The genes are TRBV30 and TRBJ1-5, with TRBD1 identical over 7 bases. Germline CDR1 reads GTSNPN; CDR2 reads SVGIG (reference sequence). V gave up 4 bases and J gave up 3 bases; unmatched junction bases: 6. The CDR3 consists of 14 residues. This chain's CDR3 is CAWNRQGYNQPQHF. CDR3 sequence (DNA): TGTGCCTGGAACAGACAGGGCTACAATCAGCCCCAGCATTTT.

V gene TRBV9 combines with J gene TRBJ2-2; D unclear. The ends were cut back, 0 bases at V and 8 bases at J, with 14 bases in the middle. Per the germline V gene, CDR1 is SGDLS and CDR2 is YYNGEE. This CDR3 region has 15 residues. The CDR3 region is CASSVESGRAGELFF. DNA of the CDR3: TGTGCCAGCAGCGTAGAGTCGGGTCGAGCGGGGGAGCTGTTTTTT.

This clonotype was seen more than once but under ten times. The V and J genes are TRBV11-2 and TRBJ2-1; tentatively, D is TRBD2 (6 bases). This CDR3 has 14 amino acids. The ends were cut back, 6 bases at V and 6 bases at J, with 15 bases in the middle. The germline V gene has CDR1 SGHAT and CDR2 FQNNGV. In DNA, the CDR3 is TGTGCCAGCAGTGGACTACTAAAAATCAATGAGCAGTTCTTC. Protein sequence: CASSGLLKINEQFF.

V is TRBV5-1 and J is TRBJ2-7, with D tentatively TRBD1 (6 bases). Germline V lookup: CDR1 SGHRS, CDR2 YFSETQ. This CDR3 is built from 13 residues. V was shortened by 8 bases and J by 5 bases, with 17 bases between the two germline ends. The CDR3 loop reads CASKGSGDHEQYF. The CDR3 DNA reads as TGCGCCAGTAAAGGGTCAGGGGACCACGAGCAGTACTTC.

This clonotype came up many times. This chain joins TRBV29-1 and TRBJ2-7; the D gene could be TRBD1 or TRBD2 (5 bases each). Germline V CDR1 and CDR2: SQVTM, ANQGSEA. The CDR3 runs 14 residues. The DNA of the CDR3 is TGCAGTGTCTCTCCGGGACGGACTTCCTACGAGCAGTACTTC. It translates to CSVSPGRTSYEQYF.

The chain is built from TRBV3-1 and TRBJ1-2; possible D gene TRBD1, 5 bases. From germline, CDR1 is LGHDT and CDR2 YNNKEL (reference sequence). V was pared by 5 bases and J by 8 bases, with 18 bases between. The CDR3 consists of 14 residues. In DNA, the CDR3 is TGTGCCAGCAGCACCCGAGAGGGGCACTGGGGCTACACCTTC. It is translated as CASSTREGHWGYTF.

This clonotype was counted ten times or more. This sequence joins TRBV19 and TRBJ1-2; a weak D match, TRBD1 (5 bases). Per germline, CDR1 LNHDA and CDR2 SQIVND (reference sequence). This CDR3 has 14 amino acids. Trimming stripped 5 bases from V and 6 bases from J, with 16 bases between. The CDR3 nucleotides read TGTGCCAGTAGTTACCCAGGCGGGGCAGATGGCTACACCTTC. It is translated as CASSYPGGADGYTF.

The J gene is TRBJ1-1, the V gene TRBV18, with D unclear. Deletions cut 0 bases from V and 3 bases from J, with 5 bases between. CDR1 and CDR2 from the germline V gene are KGHSH and LQKENI. The CDR3 spans 13 residues. DNA for the CDR3: TGTGCCAGCTCACCACCCAGCTACACTGAAGCTTTCTTT. This codes for CASSPPSYTEAFF.

In its sample, this clonotype was seen many times. The gene calls are TRBV5-1 and TRBJ1-1; the D is unclear. Germline loops: CDR1 SGHRS, CDR2 YFSETQ. Trimming took 2 bases from V and 11 from J, leaving 13 bases between them. The CDR3 totals 12 residues. The CDR3: CASSFNEFPAFF. The CDR3 nucleotides read TGCGCCAGCAGCTTCAACGAGTTTCCGGCTTTCTTT.

The rearrangement links TRBV12-3 or TRBV12-4 to TRBJ2-1; maybe TRBD2 (6 bases). CDR3 length: 18 residues. V lost 0 bases, J lost 0 bases, and 15 bases lay in between. The CDR3 reads CASSLALFAGHSYNEQFF. The CDR3 nucleotides are TGTGCCAGCAGTTTAGCGCTCTTCGCGGGGCACTCCTACAATGAGCAGTTCTTC.

This clonotype was seen repeatedly, ten times or more. V gene TRBV19 combines with J gene TRBJ2-7, with D perhaps matching TRBD1 (6 bases). V was pared by 4 bases and J by 3 bases, with 13 bases between. The germline V gene has CDR1 LNHDA and CDR2 SQIVND (reference sequence). The CDR3 is 14 amino acids. The CDR3 sequence: CASSTGQWDYEQYF. The CDR3 region has the DNA TGTGCCAGTAGTACTGGACAGTGGGACTACGAGCAGTACTTC.

The chain is built from TRBV7-8 and TRBJ2-6; possibly TRBD1 for D (5 bases). V was trimmed by 1 base and J by 8 bases, leaving 9 bases between them. The CDR3 loop spans 14 amino acids. Germline loops: CDR1 SGHVS, CDR2 FQNEAQ. CDR3 protein: CASSLGGASNVLTF. The DNA for the CDR3 is TGTGCCAGCAGCTTAGGGGGCGCGTCCAACGTCCTGACTTTC.

This clonotype was counted between two and nine times. The chain recombines TRBV11-2 with TRBJ2-1; 8 bases match TRBD1. The germline CDR1 and CDR2 sequences are SGHAT and FQNNGV. This CDR3 spans 13 amino acids. Germline trimming cut 3 bases from V and 8 bases from J; bases unmatched to any gene: 3. Here the CDR3 reads CASSLAGGYEQFF. The CDR3 region has the DNA TGTGCCAGCAGCTTGGCAGGGGGCTATGAGCAGTTCTTC.

This clonotype has a handful of counts. The rearrangement joins TRBV20-1 to TRBJ2-3; no firm D call. Trimming took 0 bases from V and 0 from J, leaving 4 bases between them. CDR1 is DFQATT, CDR2 SNEGSKA, per germline (reference sequence). The CDR3 covers 13 residues. The CDR3 sequence: CSARETSTDTQYF. Written as DNA, the CDR3 is TGCAGTGCTAGAGAGACTAGCACAGATACGCAGTATTTT.